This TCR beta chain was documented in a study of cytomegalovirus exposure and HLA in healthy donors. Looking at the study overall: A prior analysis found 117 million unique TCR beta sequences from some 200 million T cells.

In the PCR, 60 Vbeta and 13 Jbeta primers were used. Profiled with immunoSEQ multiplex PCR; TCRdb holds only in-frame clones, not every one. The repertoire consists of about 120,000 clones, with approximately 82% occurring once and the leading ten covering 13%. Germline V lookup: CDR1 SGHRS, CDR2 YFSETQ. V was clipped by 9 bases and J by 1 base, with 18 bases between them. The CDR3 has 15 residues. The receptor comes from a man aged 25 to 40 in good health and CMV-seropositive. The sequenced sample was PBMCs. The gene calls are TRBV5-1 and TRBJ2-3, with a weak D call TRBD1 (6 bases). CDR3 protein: CATHLGGLGTDTQYF. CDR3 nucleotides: TGCGCCACCCACCTAGGGGGTCTGGGCACAGATACGCAGTATTTT.